The next 28 T cell receptor beta chains were all read from a single sample in a study of graft-versus-host responses after intestinal transplantation. Method: immunoSEQ multiplex PCR; TCRdb's copy keeps in-frame clones and lacks some. The table includes around 15,000 clones, approximately 80% detected once. Intraepithelial plus lamina propria lymphocytes were released by processing graft tissue. The sequencing here drew on ileum tissue, taken approximately 97 days after intestinal transplant. The source is a human patient who received an intestinal transplant, so some T cells may come from the graft donor.

The V and J genes are TRBV28 and TRBJ2-3, with D maybe TRBD2 (5 bases). The CDR3 contains 16 residues. V dropped 3 bases and J dropped 2 bases, with 15 bases sitting between them. Germline V gives CDR1 MDHEN, CDR2 SYDVKM. The DNA for the CDR3 is TGTGCCAGCAGTTTTGAGGCGGGCAGTCACACAGATACGCAGTATTTT. It yields the protein CASSFEAGSHTDTQYF.

Written as DNA, the CDR3 is TGTGCCAGCAGCTTGATGGGACAGGCTCTCGAGCAGTACTTC. Its protein is CASSLMGQALEQYF. V is TRBV5-5 and J is TRBJ2-7; 8 bases are a match to TRBD1. From germline, CDR1 is SGHKS and CDR2 YYEKEE (reference sequence). This CDR3 contains 14 residues. J gave up 6 bases and V 1 base, and 6 bases lay outside the gene matches.

This clone was detected only a few times. This chain connects TRBV6-5 to TRBJ1-2, with no clear D. V was trimmed by 4 bases and J by 0 bases, leaving 6 bases between them. Germline V lookup: CDR1 MNHEY, CDR2 SVGAGI. CDR3 length: 13 residues. In DNA, the CDR3 is TGTGCCAGCAGTTCTTCACCTAACTATGGCTACACCTTC. Translated, it gives CASSSSPNYGYTF.

The chain has TRBV10-3 and TRBJ2-3, with D perhaps matching TRBD1 or TRBD2 (5 bases each). V was clipped by 4 bases and J by 6 bases, with 20 bases between them. Germline V gene sequence: CDR1 ENHRY, CDR2 SYGVKD. The CDR3 runs to 16 residues. CDR3 DNA: TGTGCCATCAGTGGGGATTGGTTTCAGGGCGGGGATACGCAGTATTTT. It yields the protein CAISGDWFQGGDTQYF.

By sample fraction, this clone is medium-sized (0.01 to 0.1%). The chain couples TRBV2 to TRBJ2-4; D is unresolved. The V end was cut by 4 bases, the J end by 0 bases, with 10 bases between. This CDR3 is built from 15 residues. Germline V gives CDR1 SNHLY, CDR2 FYNNEI. The CDR3 coding sequence is TGTGCCAGCAGTGGGAACAGATTAGCCAAAAACATTCAGTACTTC. It translates to CASSGNRLAKNIQYF.

The chain joins TRBV11-2 to TRBJ2-2; D is perhaps TRBD1 or TRBD2 (5 bases each). The CDR3 extends over 16 amino acids. Germline V gene data show CDR1 as SGHAT and CDR2 as FQNNGV. The V gene lost 2 bases and the J gene lost 6 bases, with 16 bases spanning the gap. The CDR3 DNA reads TGTGCCAGCAGCTTATTATGGTGGTGGGGGTCCGGGGAGCTGTTTTTT. As protein: CASSLLWWWGSGELFF.

In this sample, this clone turned up once. The genes are TRBV29-1 and TRBJ2-5, with 8 bases identical to TRBD1. The ends lost 5 bases at V and 0 bases at J; junction bases unmatched: 2. Germline V gives CDR1 SQVTM, CDR2 ANQGSEA. The CDR3 runs to 13 residues. The CDR3 DNA follows: TGCAGCGTTCCAGGGGGCCACCAAGAGACCCAGTACTTC. Protein: CSVPGGHQETQYF.

The rearrangement joins TRBV20-1 to TRBJ2-2; D unresolved. This CDR3 is built from 11 residues. Trimming pared 7 bases from V and 3 bases from J, leaving 6 bases between. CDR1 is DFQATT and CDR2 is SNEGSKA in the germline V gene (reference sequence). The CDR3 nucleotides are TGCAGTGGTACCTACACCGGGGAGCTGTTTTTT. The encoded protein is CSGTYTGELFF.

The gene calls are TRBV4-2 and TRBJ1-3, with 10 bases lining up with TRBD1. The V segment lost 1 base and the J segment 3 bases; nucleotides outside the gene matches: 3. The CDR3 loop spans 16 amino acids. The germline CDR1 and CDR2 sequences are LGHNA and YNFKEQ. CDR3 in amino acids: CASSQGQGAFGNTIYF. In DNA form, the CDR3 reads TGTGCCAGCAGCCAAGGACAGGGGGCGTTTGGAAACACCATATATTTT.

CDR3 in DNA: TGTGCCAGCAGCTTAGCCCCTAGCGGGAACTCCTACGAGCAGTACTTC. Encoded protein: CASSLAPSGNSYEQYF. J is TRBJ2-7 and V is TRBV11-1, with TRBD2 identical over 9 bases. CDR3 length equals 16 residues. The germline CDR1 and CDR2 sequences are SGHAT and FQDESV (reference sequence). With V trimmed by 0 bases and J by 0 bases, 3 bases remained unmatched.

V usage is TRBV28 and J usage is TRBJ2-3, with TRBD2 matching 7 bases. The germline CDR1 and CDR2 sequences are MDHEN and SYDVKM. The CDR3 is 14 residues long. J was trimmed by 6 bases and V by 4 bases; bases with no gene match: 7. Here the CDR3 reads CASSSLTSLDTQYF. The CDR3, as DNA: TGTGCCAGCAGTTCACTGACTAGCTTGGATACGCAGTATTTT.

J is TRBJ2-7 and V is TRBV4-1, with 11 bases that match TRBD2. The V gene's germline CDR1 is MGHRA and CDR2 YSYEKL. This CDR3 region has 13 residues. The trim removed 5 bases at V and 3 bases at J, leaving 0 bases unmatched. CDR3 sequence (DNA): TGCGCCAGCAGCGGGACTAGCGGCTACGAGCAGTACTTC. Its translation is CASSGTSGYEQYF.

The chain is built from TRBV2 and TRBJ2-7, with D perhaps matching TRBD2 (6 bases). The CDR3 runs 13 residues. CDR1 is SNHLY, CDR2 FYNNEI, per germline. V shed 3 bases and J shed 5 bases, with 11 bases lying between them. CDR3 protein: CASSDGGRHEQYF. CDR3 bases: TGTGCCAGCAGTGATGGAGGGAGGCACGAGCAGTACTTC.

This chain links TRBV6-5 with TRBJ2-5; 7 bases fit TRBD2. Matching the DNA end better, TRBJ2-7 makes the J call doubtful. Germline CDR1 MNHEY, CDR2 SVGAGI. The CDR3 spans 15 residues. In nucleotides, the CDR3 is TGTGCCAGCAGTTACCCCGGGAGGACCACCTACGAGCAGTACTTC. Translation: CASSYPGRTTYEQYF.

This chain uses TRBV4-2 with TRBJ2-5; a possible D gene is TRBD1 (6 bases). Germline V gives CDR1 LGHNA, CDR2 YNFKEQ. CDR3 length equals 16 residues. Trimming cost V 8 bases and J 1 base, with 20 bases left between them. The CDR3 DNA follows: TGTGCCAGCCGATTTGGACTGGGGGCTACCCAAGAGACCCAGTACTTC. Translating it yields CASRFGLGATQETQYF.

This clone showed up just a few times. This chain connects TRBV11-2 to TRBJ1-2; D is unclear. CDR1 is SGHAT, CDR2 FQNNGV, per germline. V was cut by 1 base and J by 13 bases, with 19 bases left in between. There are 14 residues in the CDR3. The CDR3 is CASSLGVGLDPATF. DNA of the CDR3: TGTGCCAGCAGCTTAGGAGTAGGGTTGGACCCCGCCACCTTC.

This clone was seen only a few times. One end of the junction is discordant with germline, which a read error may explain. The V call is TRBV18, the J call TRBJ1-5; the D gene is possibly TRBD1 (5 bases). This CDR3 is 14 amino acids long. Germline assignment: CDR1 KGHSH and CDR2 LQKENI. The CDR3 here is CSSSPRLWGQPQHF. The CDR3 nucleotides read TGTTCCAGCTCACCACGTCTTTGGGGCCAGCCCCAGCATTTT.

This chain connects TRBV15 to TRBJ2-2, with 10 bases aligning to TRBD1. The germline gives CDR1 LNHNV, CDR2 YYDKDF (reference sequence). J lost 5 bases, V lost 6 bases, and 3 bases had no gene match. The CDR3 consists of 14 residues. The CDR3 region is CATRRQGATGELFF. The CDR3 bases are TGTGCCACCAGAAGACAGGGGGCAACCGGGGAGCTGTTTTTT. The full variable domain, completed using reference TRBV15 and TRBJ2-2, is DAMVIQNPRYQVTQFGKPVTLSCSQTLNHNVMYWYQQKSSQAPKLLFHYYDKDFNNEADTPDNFQSRRPNTSFCFLDIRSPGLGDTAMYLCATRRQGATGELFFGEGSRLTVL.

This clone has only one observation. This rearrangement joins TRBV19 to TRBJ2-1, with 11 bases fitting TRBD1. V dropped 3 bases and J dropped 3; count of bases not matched to a gene: 4. Germline V gene sequence: CDR1 LNHDA, CDR2 SQIVND (reference sequence). The CDR3 extends over 16 amino acids. CDR3 coding DNA: TGTGCCAGTAGTATTTTGGGGACAGGGGGCTACAATGAGCAGTTCTTC. This codes for CASSILGTGGYNEQFF.

This clone has more than one count but fewer than ten. The rearrangement uses TRBV6-1 and TRBJ1-1, with a tentative D call TRBD1 (5 bases). In germline, CDR1 is MNHNS, CDR2 SASEGT. The V gene lost 6 bases and the J gene lost 10 bases, with 18 bases spanning the gap. The CDR3 is 13 residues long. The CDR3 loop is CASRPMGGSGAFF. CDR3 nucleotide sequence: TGTGCCAGCAGACCTATGGGGGGAAGTGGAGCTTTCTTT.

This chain connects TRBV5-6 to TRBJ1-5; D uncertain. Germline CDR1 reads SGHDT; CDR2 reads YYEEEE. Trimming stripped 1 base from V and 3 bases from J, with 14 bases between. The CDR3 spans 16 residues. Here the CDR3 reads CASSLRRTEFNQPQHF. The DNA of the CDR3 is TGTGCCAGCAGCTTGAGGCGAACAGAGTTCAATCAGCCCCAGCATTTT.

This chain connects TRBV28 to TRBJ1-5; 9 bases fit TRBD1. This CDR3 contains 19 residues. Trimming at V came to 5 bases and at J to 7 bases, leaving 21 bases not matched to a gene. Germline assignment: CDR1 MDHEN and CDR2 SYDVKM. CDR3 nucleotides: TGTGCCAGCAGTCCCCTCAACAGGGGGCGGAGTGGGGGAATCCAGCCCCAGCATTTT. Translated, it gives CASSPLNRGRSGGIQPQHF. The full variable domain, its missing parts supplied by reference TRBV28 and TRBJ1-5, is DVKVTQSSRYLVKRTGEKVFLECVQDMDHENMFWYRQDPGLGLRLIYFSYDVKMKEKGDIPEGYSVSREKKERFSLILESASTNQTSMYLCASSPLNRGRSGGIQPQHFGDGTRLSIL.

V usage is TRBV9 and J usage is TRBJ2-5; D is possibly TRBD2 (5 bases). Trimming shortened V by 4 bases and J by 4 bases, and 14 bases separated the two germline ends. Germline values: CDR1 SGDLS, CDR2 YYNGEE. The CDR3 contains 14 residues. The CDR3 DNA reads as TGTGCCAGCAGCTACCGACCCGGACTAGAGACCCAGTACTTC. This sequence encodes CASSYRPGLETQYF.

The J gene is TRBJ1-5, the V gene TRBV28, with a possible D match to TRBD1 (6 bases). V was trimmed by 3 bases and J by 0 bases, leaving 15 bases between them. The CDR3 totals 17 residues. The germline gives CDR1 MDHEN, CDR2 SYDVKM. CDR3 in DNA: TGTGCCAGCAGTTTGGCTTACAGGGCTTATAGCAATCAGCCCCAGCATTTT. Translation: CASSLAYRAYSNQPQHF.

The chain has TRBV18 and TRBJ1-6; D not resolved. The CDR3 has 15 amino acids. Trimming took 5 bases from V and 7 from J, leaving 15 bases between them. Germline V lookup: CDR1 KGHSH, CDR2 LQKENI. The CDR3 spells CASSALRDLNSPLHF. Written as DNA, the CDR3 is TGTGCCAGCTCAGCACTGAGAGACTTAAATTCACCCCTCCACTTT.

The CDR3: CASSFGLNYGYTF. In DNA, the CDR3 is TGTGCCAGCAGTTTCGGGCTAAACTATGGCTACACCTTC. V gene TRBV27 combines with J gene TRBJ1-2; D not resolved. V was trimmed by 3 bases and J by 2 bases, leaving 7 bases between them. CDR1 and CDR2 (germline): MNHEY, SMNVEV (reference sequence). The CDR3 runs 13 residues.

The CDR3 here is CASRLGTGYGYTF. For the CDR3, the DNA is TGTGCCAGCAGGCTCGGGACAGGGTATGGCTACACCTTC. J is TRBJ1-2 and V is TRBV6-5; 9 positions agree with TRBD1. Trimming removed 6 bases from V and 5 bases from J; junction bases left unmatched: 4. The CDR3 has 13 residues. In germline, CDR1 is MNHEY, CDR2 SVGAGI.

The rearrangement joins TRBV7-9 to TRBJ2-3; D ambiguous. Germline lookup yields CDR1 SEHNR and CDR2 FQNEAQ (reference sequence). The CDR3 is 15 residues long. The ends were cut back, 5 bases at V and 4 bases at J, with 16 bases in the middle. CDR3 in DNA: TGTGCCAGCAGCCCTGACTGGGGTGTCCCAGATACGCAGTATTTT. Amino acid sequence: CASSPDWGVPDTQYF. Full variable domain (remainder filled in from reference TRBV7-9 and TRBJ2-3): DTGVSQNPRHKITKRGQNVTFRCDPISEHNRLYWYRQTLGQGPEFLTYFQNEAQLEKSRLLSDRFSAERPKGSFSTLEIQRTEQGDSAMYLCASSPDWGVPDTQYFGPGTRLTVL.